Each of the 13 T cell receptor beta chains below was sequenced from the same sample in a study of T cells after yellow fever vaccination. TCRdb independently ran MiXCR on the 5' RACE reads; one entry per CDR3 protein. The sample lists approximately 61,000 distinct CDR3 sequences; approximately 7% were seen once. This specimen was CD8+ T cells sorted from PBMCs, taken on the day of the first yellow fever vaccination. The receptors stem from a man aged 18 to 30 who received the YFV17D yellow fever vaccine.

The sample holds many counts of this clonotype. The chain employs TRBV6-5 and TRBJ2-1; D possibly matches TRBD1 or TRBD2 (5 bases each). The V end was cut by 4 bases, the J end by 3 bases, with 13 bases between. The length of the CDR3 is 15 residues. Germline values: CDR1 MNHEY, CDR2 SVGAGI. In nucleotides, the CDR3 is TGTGCCAGCAGTTTGGGACCGCGAAACTACAATGAGCAGTTCTTC. Its protein is CASSLGPRNYNEQFF.

There are many counts of this clonotype. V usage is TRBV21-1 and J usage is TRBJ2-7. TRBV21-1 is tagged as a pseudogene. The CDR3 has 14 amino acids. CDR3 amino acids: CASSKGRTFYEQYF. CDR3 nucleotides: TGTGCCAGCAGCAAAGGTCGCACCTTCTACGAGCAGTACTTC.

This rearrangement joins TRBV7-3 to TRBJ2-6; 9 bases align to TRBD1. Germline CDR1 is SGHTA and CDR2 is FQGTGA. V lost 1 base to trimming and J lost 0 bases; unmatched junction nucleotides: 10. The CDR3 has 20 amino acids. DNA for the CDR3: TGTGCCAGCAGCTTAAGCCGTACTGGACAGGGGATCTCTGGGGCCAACGTCCTGACTTTC. Translating gives CASSLSRTGQGISGANVLTF.

This clonotype appeared a few times. The V and J genes are TRBV12-3 or TRBV12-4 and TRBJ2-1, with 13 nucleotides matching TRBD2. There are 16 residues in the CDR3. V dropped 7 bases and J dropped 7; count of bases not matched to a gene: 10. The CDR3 nucleotides are TGTGCCAGCACCCCCCGACTAGCGGGGGGAGGGAATGAGCAGTTCTTC. It specifies CASTPRLAGGGNEQFF.

The sample holds a few counts of this clonotype. This rearrangement joins TRBV12-3 or TRBV12-4 to TRBJ1-1, with D unclear. This CDR3 has 15 amino acids. Deletions cut 1 base from V and 1 base from J, with 10 bases between. The CDR3 reads CASSLGRLSNTEAFF. The CDR3 DNA reads TGTGCCAGCAGTTTAGGAAGACTGTCGAACACTGAAGCTTTCTTT.

This clonotype was counted many times. This chain connects TRBV4-3 to TRBJ2-2; 9 nucleotides agree with TRBD1. The germline CDR1 and CDR2 sequences are LGHNA and YSLEER. This CDR3 is 16 amino acids long. V lost 5 bases, J lost 5 bases, and 9 bases stayed unmatched. CDR3 region: CASSGWDRDRTGELFF. Here the CDR3 DNA reads TGCGCCAGCAGCGGGTGGGACAGGGATCGGACCGGGGAGCTGTTTTTT.

Many counts were recorded for this clonotype. The genes are TRBV18 and TRBJ2-2, with a possible D match to TRBD1 (6 bases). With 2 bases removed from V and 14 bases from J, the gap between germline ends came to 15 bases. Germline CDR1 reads KGHSH; CDR2 reads LQKENI. The CDR3 spans 13 residues. This CDR3 reads CASSPWGRDYLFF. In DNA form, the CDR3 reads TGTGCCAGCTCACCATGGGGGCGCGACTACCTGTTTTTT.

This clonotype was detected ten times or more. This chain connects TRBV6-2 or TRBV6-3 to TRBJ2-7; D is undetermined. This CDR3 contains 14 residues. Germline V gene sequence: CDR1 MNHEY, CDR2 SVGEGT. V was cut by 3 bases and J by 1 base, with 10 bases left in between. Here the CDR3 reads CASSYGLGSYEQYF. The CDR3 coding sequence is TGTGCCAGCAGTTATGGCCTTGGGTCCTACGAGCAGTACTTC.

This clonotype was picked up many times. The CDR3 is CLAGGGRGTQYF. CDR3 bases: TGCCTTGCGGGGGGGGGAAGAGGGACCCAGTACTTC. The genes are TRBV20-1 and TRBJ2-5; TRBD2 agrees at 9 bases. This CDR3 is 12 amino acids long. Per the germline V gene, CDR1 is DFQATT and CDR2 is SNEGSKA (reference sequence).

This clonotype was detected only a few times. V is TRBV4-2 and J is TRBJ1-6; 8 nucleotides line up with TRBD1. The CDR3 totals 16 residues. Trimming cost V 6 bases and J 5 bases; bases outside gene matches: 9. The germline V gene has CDR1 LGHNA and CDR2 YNFKEQ. CDR3 in amino acids: CASSYRGGADNSPLHF. CDR3 DNA sequence: TGTGCCAGCAGTTACAGGGGGGGGGCGGATAATTCACCCCTCCACTTT.

This clonotype was recorded at least ten times. CDR3 amino acids: CASSRPEGSGVSPYNEQFF. For the CDR3, the DNA is TGTGCCAGCAGCCGCCCGGAGGGTAGCGGGGTTTCGCCCTACAATGAGCAGTTCTTC. V usage is TRBV14 and J usage is TRBJ2-1, with 8 nucleotides matching TRBD2. Germline values: CDR1 SGHDN, CDR2 FVKESK. After removal of 4 bases from V and 2 bases from J, the junction contained 16 bases not matched to a gene. The CDR3 spans 19 residues.

In its sample, this clonotype was seen many times. The rearrangement uses TRBV3-1 and TRBJ2-2; D is possibly TRBD2 (5 bases). CDR1 is LGHDT, CDR2 YNNKEL, per germline (reference sequence). The CDR3 length is 16 residues. Trimming took off 0 bases at V and 2 bases at J, with 10 bases between the two ends. As DNA, the CDR3 is TGTGCCAGCAGCCAAGATGGGGAGATTAACACCGGGGAGCTGTTTTTT. Amino acid sequence: CASSQDGEINTGELFF.

This chain connects TRBV27 to TRBJ2-7; D ambiguous. The CDR3 spans 12 residues. The V gene's germline CDR1 is MNHEY and CDR2 SMNVEV (reference sequence). With 5 bases removed from V and 3 bases from J, the gap between germline ends came to 8 bases. Written as DNA, the CDR3 is TGTGCCAGCAGTGGGCCCTTCTACGAGCAGTACTTC. Residues: CASSGPFYEQYF.